Presented here are 10 T cell receptor beta chains from one specimen sequenced in a study of siplizumab effects on memory and regulatory T cells. TCRdb's table, derived via immunoSEQ multiplex PCR, lists solely in-frame clones and lacks some. The repertoire holds 100,000 or so clones, with around 90% as singletons. Sequencing was done on a sample of Tregs sorted from blood. These receptors were taken from a human donor in good health.

This clone was seen once. This sequence joins TRBV7-8 and TRBJ2-1, with 12 bases lining up with TRBD2. Germline V gives CDR1 SGHVS, CDR2 FQNEAQ. With 2 bases clipped from V and 15 bases from J, the junction kept 8 bases outside the gene matches. There are 14 residues in the CDR3. CDR3 bases: TGTGCCAGCAGCTTACCCCTGACTAGCGGGAGCTGGTTCTTC. It translates to CASSLPLTSGSWFF.

The chain employs TRBV10-3 and TRBJ2-3; D ambiguous. Trimming left V 2 bases short and J 0 bases short, with 6 bases between. CDR3 length equals 14 residues. Germline CDR1 reads ENHRY; CDR2 reads SYGVKD. The CDR3 DNA is TGTGCCATCAGTGAGGGAGCTAGCACAGATACGCAGTATTTT. This codes for CAISEGASTDTQYF.

This clone was seen only once. V usage is TRBV5-1 and J usage is TRBJ2-3; 7 nucleotides agree with TRBD2. The CDR3 totals 14 residues. V gave up 5 bases and J gave up 0 bases; unmatched junction bases: 3. CDR1 SGHRS and CDR2 YFSETQ come from the germline V gene. DNA of the CDR3: TGCGCCAGCAGGCTAGCGGTTAGCACAGATACGCAGTATTTT. This encodes CASRLAVSTDTQYF.

This rearrangement joins TRBV6-6 to TRBJ2-7, with D perhaps matching TRBD1 (6 bases). CDR1 is MNHNY and CDR2 is SVGAGI in the germline V gene (reference sequence). The CDR3 length is 15 residues. The V end lost 5 bases, the J end lost 3 bases, and 17 bases lay between the germline ends. The DNA for the CDR3 is TGTGCCAGCAGTGCCCACCGGGACACCCACTACGAGCAGTACTTC. Protein product: CASSAHRDTHYEQYF.

This clone turned up a few times. This rearrangement joins TRBV5-4 to TRBJ2-1; no firm D call. The CDR3 has 12 residues. Trimming left V 4 bases short and J 9 bases short, with 11 bases between. Germline V gene sequence: CDR1 SGHNT, CDR2 YYREEE (reference sequence). The CDR3 sequence is CASSPDWSEQFF. In nucleotides, the CDR3 is TGTGCCAGCAGCCCAGACTGGAGTGAGCAGTTCTTC. Looking up the rest from reference TRBV5-4 and TRBJ2-1 gives the full variable domain: ETGVTQSPTHLIKTRGQQVTLRCSSQSGHNTVSWYQQALGQGPQFIFQYYREEENGRGNFPPRFSGLQFPNYSSELNVNALELDDSALYLCASSPDWSEQFFGPGTRLTVL.

This chain links TRBV6-5 with TRBJ2-2; D is unclear. The CDR3 is 15 amino acids. The germline V gene has CDR1 MNHEY and CDR2 SVGAGI. Trimming took off 0 bases at V and 5 bases at J, with 10 bases between the two ends. The CDR3 region is CASSYSSVPTGELFF. The CDR3 DNA reads as TGTGCCAGCAGTTACTCGTCTGTACCGACCGGGGAGCTGTTTTTT.

This clone was observed a single time. The chain is built from TRBV18 and TRBJ2-2, with unresolved D. The V and J ends lost 2 bases and 2 bases respectively, with 9 bases between them. The CDR3 consists of 15 residues. Germline V gene data show CDR1 as KGHSH and CDR2 as LQKENI. The CDR3 is CASSPWSTNTGELFF. Here the CDR3 DNA reads TGTGCCAGCTCACCATGGAGCACTAACACCGGGGAGCTGTTTTTT.

V gene TRBV28 combines with J gene TRBJ1-3; 8 bases fit TRBD1. Germline lookup yields CDR1 MDHEN and CDR2 SYDVKM. V dropped 7 bases and J dropped 4; count of bases not matched to a gene: 9. The CDR3 extends over 15 amino acids. The CDR3 spells CASTPGGRGGNTIYF. In nucleotides, the CDR3 is TGTGCCAGCACCCCAGGGGGCAGGGGAGGAAACACCATATATTTT.

This clone was observed a handful of times. The J gene is TRBJ1-5, the V gene TRBV10-3; perhaps TRBD1 as D (5 bases). The germline V and J ends were trimmed by 3 bases and 2 bases, with 8 bases remaining between them. Germline V gene lookup returns CDR1 ENHRY and CDR2 SYGVKD. The CDR3 consists of 14 residues. The CDR3 nucleotides read TGTGCCATCAGTGAAGTACAGGGCAATCAGCCCCAGCATTTT. Translated, it gives CAISEVQGNQPQHF.

The rearrangement uses TRBV28 and TRBJ1-2; a weak D match, TRBD1 (6 bases). CDR3 size: 15 residues. V lost 3 bases and J lost 5, with 16 bases in between. CDR1 MDHEN and CDR2 SYDVKM come from the germline V gene. The CDR3 here is CASSFIRTDHYGYTF. The CDR3 nucleotides read TGTGCCAGCAGTTTTATAAGGACAGACCATTATGGCTACACCTTC.